The clone carrying this TCR beta chain turned up a few times. This specimen comes from a study of blood T cell repertoires in COVID-19. Here immunoSEQ multiplex PCR was the method, and the copy in TCRdb shows in-frame clones only, minus some. In the table there are more than 80,000 clones, approximately 80% of which are singletons. The germline V and J ends were trimmed by 1 base and 3 bases, with 4 bases remaining between them. The CDR3 contains 12 residues. The germline CDR1 and CDR2 sequences are LGHNA and YNFKEQ. The chain links TRBV4-2 to TRBJ2-7, with D unresolved. This receptor was obtained from a man older than 75 with COVID-19, enrolled during active disease. The sample comprised peripheral blood. The CDR3 DNA reads TGTGCCAGCAGCCAAGGGCACTACGAGCAGTACTTC. It translates to CASSQGHYEQYF.